This T cell receptor beta chain was obtained from a study of Graves' ophthalmopathy and Graves' hyperthyroidism. CDR1 and CDR2 from the germline V gene are GTSNPN and SVGIG (reference sequence). Deletions cut 0 bases from V and 5 bases from J, with 13 bases between. The CDR3 is 14 residues long. CDR3 regions of TCR beta were amplified from RNA transcripts. Second-round multiplex PCR came after a first-round RT-PCR that employed HTBI primers. TCRdb used MiXCR to reprocess the multiplex PCR reads, holding one entry per CDR3 protein. The repertoire holds some 390,000 distinct CDR3 sequences, with about a sixth as singletons. This clonotype was detected ten times or more. The antigen is not known. Broader study findings: Sensitivity reached roughly 70% and specificity 72% to 80% when the model predicted ophthalmopathy progression. Ophthalmopathy and stable hyperthyroidism were discriminated by a 13-signature model, with around 88% sensitivity and 80% to 84% specificity. Blood also carried most expanded thyroid clonotypes exceeding 0.001 frequency.

The chain uses TRBV30 and TRBJ1-1; D gene ambiguous. Sequences were obtained from peripheral blood. This receptor was obtained from a woman aged 18 to 35 with Graves' ophthalmopathy. In DNA, the CDR3 is TGTGCCTGGAGTGTCAACGCGGATAATACTGAAGCTTTCTTT. Its protein product is CAWSVNADNTEAFF.